The 18 T cell receptor beta chains below all came from one sample that was sequenced in a study of blood T cell repertoires in COVID-19 (dated by TCRdb to 2018 to 2021). Receptor libraries were prepared by the immunoSEQ multiplex PCR assay. Here the immuneACCESS table is served through TCRdb, limited to in-frame sequences with V and J called. Missing clones are a known gap in these copies; in checked studies unresolved V genes cover under half, and the rest lacks a known reason. This sample holds over 200,000 clones; approximately 90% were observed only once. Clones ranked in the top ten supply 9.5% to 14% of the sample. Sequenced input: PBMCs or T cells enriched from blood (not recorded which). The receptor set was obtained from a man aged 25 to 40 who had recovered from COVID-19.

This sequence joins TRBV28 and TRBJ1-2, with 11 bases identical to TRBD1. Germline CDR1 is MDHEN and CDR2 is SYDVKM. The CDR3 extends over 14 amino acids. V shed 3 bases, J shed 7 bases, and the junction held 4 bases outside the gene matches. The CDR3 here is CASSLQGQGGGYTF. The CDR3 nucleotides read TGTGCCAGCAGTTTGCAGGGACAGGGGGGTGGCTACACCTTC.

The V call is TRBV28, the J call TRBJ1-4; possibly TRBD1 for D (6 bases). Looked up from germline, CDR1 is MDHEN and CDR2 is SYDVKM. The V and J ends lost 6 bases and 3 bases respectively, with 11 bases between them. This CDR3 contains 14 residues. For the CDR3, the DNA is TGTGCCAGCAGGATAGGGGGATCTAATGAAAAACTGTTTTTT. It yields the protein CASRIGGSNEKLFF.

The rearrangement uses TRBV25-1 and TRBJ2-7; D unclear. Trimming cost V 7 bases and J 7 bases, with 20 bases left between them. Germline loops: CDR1 MGHDK, CDR2 SYGVNS. The CDR3 has 14 amino acids. CDR3 coding DNA: TGTGCCAGCACCCCCACGTCTAGTAATAGAGAGCAGTACTTC. Its protein is CASTPTSSNREQYF.

The chain employs TRBV24-1 and TRBJ2-1; tentatively, D is TRBD1 (6 bases). The germline V gene has CDR1 KGHDR and CDR2 SFDVKD. V shed 4 bases and J shed 4 bases, with 13 bases lying between them. CDR3 length: 15 amino acids. DNA of the CDR3: TGTGCCACCAGTGACCGGACAGAGCCATACAATGAGCAGTTCTTC. Amino acids: CATSDRTEPYNEQFF.

This clone showed up just a few times. V is TRBV25-1 and J is TRBJ2-1; weak D call: TRBD1 (5 bases). The V gene lost 5 bases and the J gene lost 6 bases, with 14 bases spanning the gap. CDR1 MGHDK and CDR2 SYGVNS come from the germline V gene. The CDR3 is 14 residues long. The CDR3 here is CASSSRQTANEQFF. CDR3 bases: TGTGCCAGCAGTTCAAGACAGACCGCCAATGAGCAGTTCTTC.

The chain joins TRBV10-1 to TRBJ2-3; D is unresolved. The CDR3 extends over 11 amino acids. With 4 bases removed from V and 6 bases from J, the gap between germline ends came to 5 bases. Per germline, CDR1 WNHNN and CDR2 SYGVQD (reference sequence). The CDR3 DNA reads TGCGCCAGCAGTGGGGCGGATACGCAGTATTTT. It yields the protein CASSGADTQYF.

The CDR3 DNA is TGTGCCAGCTCCACCGACAGGGTTGCTTTCTTT. It translates to CASSTDRVAFF. The genes are TRBV18 and TRBJ1-1, with 7 bases matching TRBD1. CDR1 KGHSH and CDR2 LQKENI come from the germline V gene. The CDR3 totals 11 residues. J lost 11 bases, V lost 6 bases, and 6 bases had no gene match.

The chain employs TRBV7-2 and TRBJ2-7, with TRBD1 matching over 12 bases. The length of the CDR3 is 14 residues. Trimming at V came to 5 bases and at J to 7 bases, leaving 6 bases not matched to a gene. From germline, CDR1 is SGHTA and CDR2 FQGNSA. The CDR3 sequence is CASSPGQGAREQYF. CDR3 nucleotides: TGTGCCAGCAGCCCGGGACAGGGGGCGCGTGAGCAGTACTTC.

This clone was observed a few times. V gene TRBV7-3 combines with J gene TRBJ1-2; D is uncertain. This CDR3 comprises 15 residues. The ends were cut back, 0 bases at V and 6 bases at J, with 14 bases in the middle. CDR1 and CDR2 (germline): SGHTA, FQGTGA. CDR3: CASSLTAAWIDGYTF. Written as DNA, the CDR3 is TGTGCCAGCAGCTTAACTGCGGCCTGGATAGATGGCTACACCTTC.

This sequence joins TRBV24-1 and TRBJ2-3, with 7 bases that match TRBD2. This CDR3 has 17 amino acids. Germline-derived CDR1 and CDR2 are KGHDR and SFDVKD. Trimming at V came to 3 bases and at J to 1 base, leaving 9 bases not matched to a gene. Written as DNA, the CDR3 is TGTGCCACCAGTGATGACCCGGGACTAACTGGCACAGATACGCAGTATTTT. Translated, it gives CATSDDPGLTGTDTQYF.

The rearrangement links TRBV7-9 to TRBJ1-2; no clear D gene. The ends were cut back, 4 bases at V and 4 bases at J, with 10 bases in the middle. CDR1 SEHNR and CDR2 FQNEAQ come from the germline V gene (reference sequence). The CDR3 runs 13 residues. The CDR3 sequence is CASSSDTVYGYTF. CDR3 sequence (DNA): TGTGCCAGCAGCTCAGACACGGTCTATGGCTACACCTTC.

This clone appeared once. This chain links TRBV2 with TRBJ1-2; TRBD1 matches at 9 bases. The V gene's germline CDR1 is SNHLY and CDR2 FYNNEI. V trimming: 3 bases; J trimming: 2 bases; junction bases outside the gene matches: 4. CDR3 size: 15 residues. The CDR3 DNA reads as TGTGCCAGCAGTGATTCGGGGACAGGGAACTATGGCTACACCTTC. This sequence encodes CASSDSGTGNYGYTF.

The chain uses TRBV27 and TRBJ2-2; TRBD2 agrees at 13 bases. Germline CDR1 is MNHEY and CDR2 is SMNVEV (reference sequence). The CDR3 spans 18 residues. The junction had 7 bases not matched to a gene; V was cut back by 3 bases and J by 3 bases. The CDR3 protein is CASSFHPLAGGDTGELFF. The CDR3 coding sequence is TGTGCCAGCAGTTTCCACCCACTAGCGGGAGGGGACACCGGGGAGCTGTTTTTT.

The CDR3 nucleotides read TGTGCCAGTAGTCCCACTACGAACACTGAAGCTTTCTTT. Protein product: CASSPTTNTEAFF. V usage is TRBV19 and J usage is TRBJ1-1; no definite D call. V lost 5 bases and J 1 base, leaving 8 bases between the germline ends. The germline gives CDR1 LNHDA, CDR2 SQIVND (reference sequence). CDR3 length equals 13 residues.

The rearrangement links TRBV9 to TRBJ1-2, with TRBD1 identical over 7 bases. This CDR3 contains 14 residues. Trimming at V came to 3 bases and at J to 5 bases, leaving 7 bases not matched to a gene. CDR1 is SGDLS and CDR2 is YYNGEE in the germline V gene. CDR3 nucleotide sequence: TGTGCCAGCAGCGCCGCGGGACAGTCTTATGGCTACACCTTC. This translates into CASSAAGQSYGYTF.

V gene TRBV5-8 combines with J gene TRBJ1-2, with a tentative D call TRBD1 (5 bases). The CDR3 has 13 amino acids. V was pared by 2 bases and J by 5 bases, with 10 bases between. Germline V gene data show CDR1 as SGHTS and CDR2 as YDEGEE. CDR3 nucleotides: TGTGCCAGCAGCTTCAGGGATCATTATGGCTACACCTTC. Translated, it gives CASSFRDHYGYTF.

The chain links TRBV2 to TRBJ1-6, with 12 bases identical to TRBD1. J gave up 9 bases and V 4 bases, and 1 base lay outside the gene matches. Germline V gene lookup returns CDR1 SNHLY and CDR2 FYNNEI. CDR3 length equals 14 residues. The CDR3 DNA reads TGTGCCAGCAGTGGGGACAGGGGGCTTTCACCCCTCCACTTT. Its translation is CASSGDRGLSPLHF.

The chain is built from TRBV27 and TRBJ2-1; D remains ambiguous. This CDR3 has 16 amino acids. Germline-derived CDR1 and CDR2 are MNHEY and SMNVEV (reference sequence). V lost 0 bases and J lost 0, with 9 bases in between. The CDR3 here is CASSLSTPGSYNEQFF. The CDR3 region has the DNA TGTGCCAGCAGTTTATCGACTCCCGGCTCCTACAATGAGCAGTTCTTC.